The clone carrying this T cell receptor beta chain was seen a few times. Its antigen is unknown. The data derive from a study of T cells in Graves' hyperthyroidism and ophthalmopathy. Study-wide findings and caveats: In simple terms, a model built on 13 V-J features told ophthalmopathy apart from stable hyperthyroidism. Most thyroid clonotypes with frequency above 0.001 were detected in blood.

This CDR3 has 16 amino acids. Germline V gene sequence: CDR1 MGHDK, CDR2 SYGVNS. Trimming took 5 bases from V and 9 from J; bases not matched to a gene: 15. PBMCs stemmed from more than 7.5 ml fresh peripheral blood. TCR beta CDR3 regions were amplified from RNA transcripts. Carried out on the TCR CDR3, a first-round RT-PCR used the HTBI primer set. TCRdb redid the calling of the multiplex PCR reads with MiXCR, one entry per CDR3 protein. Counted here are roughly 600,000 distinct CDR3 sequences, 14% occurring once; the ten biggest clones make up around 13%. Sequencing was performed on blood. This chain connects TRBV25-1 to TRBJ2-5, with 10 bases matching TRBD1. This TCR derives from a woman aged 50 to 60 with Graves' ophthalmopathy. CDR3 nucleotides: TGTGCCAGCAGTCCGCCGAGGGGGACAGGGGATACTGCCCAGTACTTC. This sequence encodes CASSPPRGTGDTAQYF.